Shown below are 5 T cell receptor beta chains from a single sample sequenced in a study of breast tumors, draining lymph nodes, adjacent tissues. A single record per CDR3 protein comes from TCRdb applying MiXCR to the multiplex PCR reads. The data contain around 140,000 distinct CDR3 sequences, around 24% of them singletons. Samples came from axillary lymph nodes draining the breast cancer. The specimen was axillary lymph node tissue. The receptors were gathered from a female donor with breast cancer. Some clones in this sample may be carry-over from other donors' samples.

The genes are TRBV6-1 and TRBJ1-6; D gene unclear. The CDR3 contains 14 residues. Trimming shortened V by 7 bases and J by 0 bases, and 7 bases separated the two germline ends. Germline CDR1 reads MNHNS; CDR2 reads SASEGT. Written as DNA, the CDR3 is TGTGCCAGCATCAGTTTCTCCTATAATTCACCCCTCCACTTT. Amino acid sequence: CASISFSYNSPLHF.

In its sample, this clonotype was seen many times. The chain is built from TRBV11-2 and TRBJ2-2; 12 nucleotides line up with TRBD2. There are 16 residues in the CDR3. V lost 5 bases and J lost 5; bases outside the gene matches: 6. The V gene's germline CDR1 is SGHAT and CDR2 FQNNGV. The CDR3 loop reads CASSIRLAGVTGELFF. The CDR3 DNA sequence: TGTGCCAGCAGCATTAGACTAGCGGGAGTGACCGGGGAGCTGTTTTTT.

There are a few counts of this clonotype. This is likely a read error, given that the CDR3 carries no conserved phenylalanine or tryptophan at its end. The chain joins TRBV25-1 to TRBJ1-6; the match to TRBD1 covers 8 bases. With V trimmed by 3 bases and J by 8 bases, 6 bases remained unmatched. The CDR3 length is 15 residues. Germline CDR1 MGHDK, CDR2 SYGVNS. CDR3 sequence: CASSDERTGYSPLHS. CDR3 DNA sequence: TGTGCCAGCAGTGATGAGCGGACAGGGTATTCACCCCTCCACTCT.

Concerning this clonotype itself: This may come from a read error, since a much larger clone is one base off. This chain joins TRBV6-2 or TRBV6-3 and TRBJ2-7; 9 bases map to TRBD2. The CDR3 length is 16 residues. Germline V gives CDR1 MNHEY, CDR2 SVGEGT. The ends lost 7 bases at V and 5 bases at J; junction bases unmatched: 15. CDR3 region: CASTPVGTSSHHEQYF. The DNA for the CDR3 is TGTGCCAGCACTCCAGTCGGGACTAGCTCCCACCACGAGCAGTACTTC.

This clonotype came up many times. The chain links TRBV5-4 to TRBJ2-2; 11 bases agree with TRBD2. CDR1 is SGHNT and CDR2 is YYREEE in the germline V gene (reference sequence). Trimming cost V 2 bases and J 6 bases; bases outside gene matches: 3. CDR3 length: 15 amino acids. CDR3 sequence reads: CASSLLAGESGELFF. CDR3 sequence (DNA): TGTGCCAGCAGCTTACTAGCGGGAGAGTCCGGGGAGCTGTTTTTT.